This T cell receptor (beta chain) was documented in a study of T cells in tumors after PD-1 blockade. Libraries were prepared by immunoSEQ multiplex PCR; TCRdb keeps only in-frame clonotypes and omits some of them. The sample yields about 59,000 clones, around 80% seen once. Findings and limits, study-wide: Blood contained 40% to 50% of the tumor's TCR clonotypes.

Concerning this clone: Its antigen is currently unknown.

The germline gives CDR1 KGHSH, CDR2 LQKENI. The CDR3 loop spans 15 amino acids. V gave up 2 bases and J gave up 7 bases, with 17 bases separating them. The clonotype comes from a human donor with basal cell carcinoma. The rearrangement uses TRBV18 and TRBJ1-1, with D perhaps matching TRBD1 (5 bases). This specimen consisted of PBMCs, obtained before anti-PD-1 treatment. CDR3 DNA sequence: TGTGCCAGCTCACCAGTCGGGGCGACCCTCGGTGAAGCTTTCTTT. Its protein is CASSPVGATLGEAFF.